This T cell receptor (beta chain) is drawn from a study of shared clonotypes between healthy human individuals. The repertoire was sequenced with immunoSEQ multiplex PCR; TCRdb's copy has only in-frame clones and lacks some. The profile covers around 1.4 million clones, with approximately 98.5% appearing a single time and roughly 0.36% taken by the ten largest. As to this clone: Its antigen remains unidentified. The same CDR3 is also encoded by other DNA sequences in this sample.

Study-wide results and caveats: The low donor count limited represented genetic and exposure-history diversity. Four donors shared approximately 5% of their naive CD4 clonotypes. Clonotypes not shared had lower generation probabilities than those common to all four donors.

The V end was cut by 4 bases, the J end by 5 bases, with 5 bases between. This CDR3 is built from 11 residues. Germline CDR1 MDHEN, CDR2 SYDVKM. This receptor was taken from a man aged 30-40 years in good health. Sequencing was performed on naive CD4+ T cells sorted from blood. Subset given: CD45RA+ positively selected. This chain links TRBV28 with TRBJ2-5; no clear D gene. DNA for the CDR3: TGTGCCAGCAGTTCCCGGGAGACCCAGTACTTC. Its translation is CASSSRETQYF. Combining the CDR3 with reference TRBV28 and TRBJ2-5 gives the whole variable domain DVKVTQSSRYLVKRTGEKVFLECVQDMDHENMFWYRQDPGLGLRLIYFSYDVKMKEKGDIPEGYSVSREKKERFSLILESASTNQTSMYLCASSSRETQYFGPGTRLLVL.